Shown below are 11 T cell receptor beta chains from a single sample sequenced in a study of chemoradiotherapy in HPV16-positive cancers (dated by TCRdb to between 2020 and 2023). Libraries were made using the immunoSEQ multiplex PCR assay. TCRdb provides this immuneACCESS table in a form limited to in-frame rearrangements. Some clones are lacking; in checked studies, under half of them reflect an unresolved V gene, and why the rest are absent is not known. The sample table contains roughly 5,200 clones; only one count was recorded for around 74% of them. Of the sample, approximately 9.1% falls within the top ten clones. The sequencing here drew on tumor tissue, taken from a patient who underwent chemoradiotherapy. The receptors come from a human donor with HPV-associated anogenital cancer.

V and J are TRBV7-6 and TRBJ2-1; maybe TRBD2 (5 bases). The V and J ends lost 5 bases and 0 bases respectively, with 14 bases between them. The CDR3 loop spans 16 amino acids. The germline V gene encodes CDR1 SGHVS and CDR2 FNYEAQ. The CDR3 sequence is CASSREGFLSYNEQFF. The CDR3 DNA is TGTGCCAGCAGCCGAGAGGGCTTCCTCTCCTACAATGAGCAGTTCTTC.

The chain employs TRBV5-1 and TRBJ2-3; TRBD2 is a possible D gene (6 bases). The CDR3 is made up of 18 amino acids. Between the trimmed V and J ends, which lost 0 bases and 1 base, there was a span of 18 bases. Germline V CDR1 and CDR2: SGHRS, YFSETQ. CDR3 nucleotides: TGCGCCAGCAGCTTGGCCGTGAGCTTGGGAGGAGGCACAGATACGCAGTATTTT. Amino acids: CASSLAVSLGGGTDTQYF.

The table lists this clone with a few counts. This chain uses TRBV28 with TRBJ2-1; 10 bases map to TRBD2. This CDR3 is 20 amino acids long. Germline V gene lookup returns CDR1 MDHEN and CDR2 SYDVKM. With 3 bases clipped from V and 1 base from J, the junction kept 15 bases outside the gene matches. CDR3: CASSFVLEAGGSGSYNEQFF. CDR3 in DNA: TGTGCCAGCAGTTTCGTCCTCGAAGCGGGAGGGTCCGGATCCTACAATGAGCAGTTCTTC.

The chain links TRBV9 to TRBJ2-1; no definite D call. Trimming left V 3 bases short and J 0 bases short, with 7 bases between. CDR3 length: 14 residues. The germline gives CDR1 SGDLS, CDR2 YYNGEE. The CDR3 reads CASSDPSSYNEQFF. CDR3 DNA: TGTGCCAGCAGCGATCCGAGCTCCTACAATGAGCAGTTCTTC.

This clone is labeled large. J is TRBJ2-7 and V is TRBV5-4; D not certain. CDR3 length: 13 residues. V was pared by 0 bases and J by 2 bases, with 6 bases between. The germline V gene encodes CDR1 SGHNT and CDR2 YYREEE (reference sequence). The CDR3 spells CASSLGEPYEQYF. For the CDR3, the DNA is TGTGCCAGCAGCTTGGGGGAACCCTACGAGCAGTACTTC.

The chain has TRBV5-6 and TRBJ2-7; D gene uncertain. This CDR3 has 11 residues. V lost 3 bases, J lost 1 base, and 2 bases lay in between. Germline V gives CDR1 SGHDT, CDR2 YYEEEE. CDR3 coding DNA: TGTGCCAGCAGCTCGTCCTACGAGCAGTACTTC. Translating gives CASSSSYEQYF.

The V and J genes are TRBV5-4 and TRBJ2-7; 9 nucleotides line up with TRBD2. J lost 8 bases, V lost 0 bases, and 15 bases had no gene match. Germline CDR1 SGHNT, CDR2 YYREEE (reference sequence). The CDR3 sequence is 17 residues long. CDR3 sequence reads: CASSLAGAGGPFYKQYF. CDR3 sequence (DNA): TGTGCCAGCAGCTTGGCCGGGGCGGGAGGGCCGTTTTACAAGCAGTACTTC.

This chain's CDR3 is CASSPAEASGSSYNEQFF. The CDR3 coding sequence is TGTGCCAGCTCGCCCGCTGAGGCTAGCGGGAGCTCCTACAATGAGCAGTTCTTC. This rearrangement joins TRBV18 to TRBJ2-1, with 10 bases lining up with TRBD2. The CDR3 covers 18 residues. Germline CDR1 and CDR2: KGHSH and LQKENI. Unmatched junction bases numbered 11, after V lost 6 bases and J lost 0 bases.

The chain carries TRBV11-1 and TRBJ1-1, with D unresolved. CDR3 length equals 12 residues. From germline, CDR1 is SGHAT and CDR2 FQDESV (reference sequence). Trimming left V 3 bases short and J 5 bases short, with 7 bases between. The CDR3 DNA reads TGTGCCAGCAGCTTCCGGAGGACTGAAGCTTTCTTT. Its protein is CASSFRRTEAFF.

The chain combines TRBV30 with TRBJ2-3, with no clear D. The CDR3 consists of 13 residues. Trimming stripped 2 bases from V and 5 bases from J, with 11 bases between. The germline CDR1 and CDR2 sequences are GTSNPN and SVGIG (reference sequence). Here the CDR3 reads CAWSLRAGDTQYF. DNA for the CDR3: TGTGCCTGGAGTTTACGGGCTGGAGATACGCAGTATTTT.

By sample share, this clone is large. The chain has TRBV7-9 and TRBJ2-7, with 8 nucleotides matching TRBD1. Per germline, CDR1 SEHNR and CDR2 FQNEAQ (reference sequence). The CDR3 runs 17 residues. Trimming took 4 bases from V and 0 from J; bases not matched to a gene: 11. The CDR3 bases are TGTGCCAGCAGCTCGACCCCGGGACAGGAGCTCTCCTACGAGCAGTACTTC. It encodes CASSSTPGQELSYEQYF.